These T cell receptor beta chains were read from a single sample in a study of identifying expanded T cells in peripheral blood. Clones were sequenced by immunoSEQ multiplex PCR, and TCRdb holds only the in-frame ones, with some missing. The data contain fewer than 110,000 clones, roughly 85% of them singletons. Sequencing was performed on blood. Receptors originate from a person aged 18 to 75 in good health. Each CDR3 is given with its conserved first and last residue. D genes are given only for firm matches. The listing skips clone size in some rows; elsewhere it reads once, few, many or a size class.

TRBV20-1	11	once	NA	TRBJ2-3	CSARDTRTQYF	TGCAGTGCTAGAGATACACGTACGCAGTATTTT
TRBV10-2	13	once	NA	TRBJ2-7	CASSDRDSYEQYF	TGCGCCAGCAGTGACCGGGACTCCTACGAGCAGTACTTC
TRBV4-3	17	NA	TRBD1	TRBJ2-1	CASSQGDRRSSYNEQFF	TGCGCCAGCAGCCAGGGGGACAGGCGGAGCTCCTACAATGAGCAGTTCTTC
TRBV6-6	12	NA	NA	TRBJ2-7	CASSYPGYEQYF	TGTGCCAGCAGTTACCCAGGATACGAGCAGTACTTC
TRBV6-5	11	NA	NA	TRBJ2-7	CASSYGDEQYF	TGTGCCAGCAGTTACGGGGACGAGCAGTACTTC
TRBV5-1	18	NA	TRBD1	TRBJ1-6	CASSTYNTGVSYNSPLHF	TGCGCCAGCAGCACCTACAATACAGGGGTCTCCTATAATTCACCCCTCCACTTT
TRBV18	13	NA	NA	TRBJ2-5	CASSPPSWETQYF	TGTGCCAGCTCACCACCTAGTTGGGAGACCCAGTACTTC
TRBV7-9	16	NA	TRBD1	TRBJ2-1	CASSEREQGARNEQFF	TGTGCCAGCAGTGAACGGGAACAGGGGGCGAGGAATGAGCAGTTCTTC
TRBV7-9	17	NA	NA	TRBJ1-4	CASSLVGSGYGYEKLFF	TGTGCCAGCAGCTTAGTGGGGTCGGGTTACGGCTATGAAAAACTGTTTTTT
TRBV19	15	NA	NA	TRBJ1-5	CASSNGRSGAQPQHF	TGTGCCAGTAGTAACGGCAGGTCTGGGGCGCAGCCCCAGCATTTT
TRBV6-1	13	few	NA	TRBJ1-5	CASSVGVEQPQHF	TGTGCCAGCAGTGTCGGGGTGGAGCAGCCCCAGCATTTT
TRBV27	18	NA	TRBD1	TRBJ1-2	CASRRITGGELILHGYTF	TGTGCCAGCAGGAGGATTACAGGGGGTGAGCTAATCCTGCATGGCTACACCTTC
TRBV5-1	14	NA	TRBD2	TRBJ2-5	CASSFAGGSETQYF	TGCGCCAGCAGCTTTGCGGGGGGTTCGGAGACCCAGTACTTC
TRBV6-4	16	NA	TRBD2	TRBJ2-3	CASSETSGGATDTQYF	TGTGCCAGCAGTGAAACTAGCGGGGGGGCCACAGATACGCAGTATTTT
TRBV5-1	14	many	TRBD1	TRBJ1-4	CASSPGQGNEKLFF	TGCGCCAGCAGCCCGGGACAGGGGAACGAAAAACTGTTTTTT
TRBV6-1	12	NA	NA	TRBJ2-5	CASRHYQETQYF	TGTGCCAGCAGGCATTATCAAGAGACCCAGTACTTC
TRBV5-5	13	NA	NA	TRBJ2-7	CASSLFPAGEQYF	TGTGCCAGCAGCCTGTTTCCGGCGGGCGAGCAGTACTTC
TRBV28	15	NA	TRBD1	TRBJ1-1	CASSLRGLDVRGAFF	TGTGCCAGCAGTTTAAGGGGGCTCGACGTTCGCGGAGCTTTCTTT
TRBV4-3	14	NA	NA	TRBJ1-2	CASSQEEGSYGYTF	TGCGCCAGCAGCCAAGAGGAAGGCTCCTATGGCTACACCTTC
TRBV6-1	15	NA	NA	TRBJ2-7	CASSEPGLSAYEQYF	TGTGCCAGCAGTGAACCAGGGCTGAGCGCGTACGAGCAGTACTTC
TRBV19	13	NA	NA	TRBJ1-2	CASSRPPTYGYTF	TGTGCCAGTAGTAGGCCACCGACCTATGGCTACACCTTC
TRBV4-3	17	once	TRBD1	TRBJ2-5	CASSQEKWGQGGGTQYF	TGCGCCAGCAGCCAAGAAAAGTGGGGACAGGGTGGGGGCACCCAGTACTTC
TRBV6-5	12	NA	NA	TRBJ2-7	CASSYSRDEQYF	TGTGCCAGCAGTTACTCGAGGGACGAGCAGTACTTC
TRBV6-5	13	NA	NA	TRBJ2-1	CASSYAGGIGQFF	TGTGCCAGCAGTTACGCCGGTGGGATTGGGCAGTTCTTC
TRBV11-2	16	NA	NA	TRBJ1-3	CASSLRTASSGNTIYF	TGTGCCAGCAGCCTTCGGACGGCAAGCTCTGGAAACACCATATATTTT
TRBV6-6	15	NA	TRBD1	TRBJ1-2	CASSSPDRGGYGYTF	TGTGCCAGCAGTTCCCCGGACAGGGGTGGTTATGGCTACACCTTC
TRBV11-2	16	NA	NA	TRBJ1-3	CASSLMSQSSGNTIYF	TGTGCCAGCAGCTTAATGAGCCAATCCTCTGGAAACACCATATATTTT
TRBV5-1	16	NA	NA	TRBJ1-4	CASSLVGAGVNEKLFF	TGCGCCAGCAGCTTGGTTGGAGCCGGAGTTAATGAAAAACTGTTTTTT
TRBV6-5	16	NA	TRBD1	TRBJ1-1	CASSYSKSGGWTEAFF	TGTGCCAGCAGTTACTCGAAGTCAGGGGGATGGACTGAAGCTTTCTTT
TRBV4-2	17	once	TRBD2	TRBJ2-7	CASSQISGGFLMHEQYF	TGTGCCAGCAGCCAAATTAGCGGGGGGTTCCTAATGCACGAGCAGTACTTC
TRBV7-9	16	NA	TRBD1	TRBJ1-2	CASSLPRDSPIYGYTF	TGTGCCAGCAGCTTACCCCGGGACAGTCCTATCTATGGCTACACCTTC
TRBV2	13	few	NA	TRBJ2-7	CASSEGGWREQYF	TGTGCCAGCAGTGAGGGGGGTTGGCGCGAGCAGTACTTC
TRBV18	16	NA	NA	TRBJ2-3	CASSPPGRPLTDTQYF	TGTGCCAGCTCACCACCTGGGAGGCCTCTCACAGATACGCAGTATTTT
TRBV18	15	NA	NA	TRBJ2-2	CASSPRRGDTGELFF	TGTGCCAGCTCACCACGACGGGGCGACACCGGGGAGCTGTTTTTT
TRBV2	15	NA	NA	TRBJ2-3	CASSLVGSQTDTQYF	TGTGCCAGCAGCCTTGTCGGTTCCCAGACAGATACGCAGTATTTT
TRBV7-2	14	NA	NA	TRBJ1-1	CASSLRGVNTEAFF	TGTGCCAGCAGCTTAAGGGGGGTTAACACTGAAGCTTTCTTT
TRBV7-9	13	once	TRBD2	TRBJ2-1	CARGGSSYNEQFF	TGTGCCCGCGGGGGGAGCTCCTACAATGAGCAGTTCTTC
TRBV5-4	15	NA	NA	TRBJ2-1	CASSFGTGSYNEQFF	TGTGCCAGCAGCTTCGGGACCGGCTCCTACAATGAGCAGTTCTTC
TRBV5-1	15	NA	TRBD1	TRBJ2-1	CASSQTGWTYNEQFF	TGCGCCAGCAGCCAGACAGGGTGGACCTACAATGAGCAGTTCTTC
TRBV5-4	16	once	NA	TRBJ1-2	CASSWGRPPANYGYTF	TGTGCCAGCAGCTGGGGGCGTCCTCCAGCTAACTATGGCTACACCTTC
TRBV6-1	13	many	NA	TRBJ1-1	CASSERDNTEAFF	TGTGCCAGCAGTGAACGGGACAACACTGAAGCTTTCTTT
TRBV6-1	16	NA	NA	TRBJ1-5	CASSEVDNYSNQPQHF	TGTGCCAGCAGTGAAGTAGACAATTATAGCAATCAGCCCCAGCATTTT
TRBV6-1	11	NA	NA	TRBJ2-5	CASSEGQTQYF	TGTGCCAGCAGTGAAGGGCAGACCCAGTACTTC
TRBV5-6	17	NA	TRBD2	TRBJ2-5	CASSLALGGEGQETQYF	TGTGCCAGCAGCTTGGCGCTTGGGGGGGAAGGCCAAGAGACCCAGTACTTC
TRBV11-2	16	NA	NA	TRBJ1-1	CASSPGAGRGTTEAFF	TGTGCCAGCAGCCCCGGCGCGGGACGGGGAACCACTGAAGCTTTCTTT
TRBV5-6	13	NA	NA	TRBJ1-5	CASSVRPGGPQHF	TGTGCCAGCAGCGTCAGACCCGGGGGGCCCCAGCATTTT
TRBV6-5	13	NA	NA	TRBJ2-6	CASRNSGANVLTF	TGTGCCAGCCGGAACTCTGGGGCCAACGTCCTGACTTTC